This T cell receptor beta chain was retrieved from a study of cytotoxic CD8 clonotypes in ibrutinib-treated CLL. The table came from immunoSEQ multiplex PCR; TCRdb's copy has only in-frame clones and leaves some out. The data contain 65,000 to 95,000 clones, about 86% of them singletons. The ends were cut back, 0 bases at V and 7 bases at J, with 13 bases in the middle. This CDR3 comprises 15 residues. Germline V gene lookup returns CDR1 SGDLS and CDR2 YYNGEE. The rearrangement joins TRBV9 to TRBJ2-2, with D perhaps matching TRBD2 (5 bases). The clonotype was recovered from a human donor with chronic lymphocytic leukemia. This material consisted of PBMCs, taken before ibrutinib treatment. For the CDR3, the DNA is TGTGCCAGCAGCGTAGACGTCGGAGGCGGCGGGGAGCTGTTTTTT. This codes for CASSVDVGGGGELFF.